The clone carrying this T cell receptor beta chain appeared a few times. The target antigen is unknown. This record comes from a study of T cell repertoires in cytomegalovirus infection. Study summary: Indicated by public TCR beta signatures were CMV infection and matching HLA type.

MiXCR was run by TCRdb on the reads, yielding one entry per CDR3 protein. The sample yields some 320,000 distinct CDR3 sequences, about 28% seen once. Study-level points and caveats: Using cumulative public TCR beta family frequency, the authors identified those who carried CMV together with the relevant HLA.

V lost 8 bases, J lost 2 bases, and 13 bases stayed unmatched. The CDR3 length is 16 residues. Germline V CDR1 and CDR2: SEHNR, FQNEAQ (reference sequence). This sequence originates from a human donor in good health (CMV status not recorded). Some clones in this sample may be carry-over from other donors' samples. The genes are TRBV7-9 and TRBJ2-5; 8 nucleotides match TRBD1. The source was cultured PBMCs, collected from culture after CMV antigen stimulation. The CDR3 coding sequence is TGTGCCAGCGGCGCCGACGCATGGACAGGGCAAGAGACCCAGTACTTC. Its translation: CASGADAWTGQETQYF.